Given below is one TCR beta chain in context. Its specificity is unknown. As to treatment: some 20 received Ad26.COV2.S at low or high dose, single or two shots; several received placebo; per-sample allocation not given. Sample collection was performed on day 63 after the first vaccine or placebo injection. The data originate from a study of Ad26.COV2.S vaccination and SARS-CoV-2 variants. Profiling relied on immunoSEQ multiplex PCR, and the TCRdb table lists in-frame clones only, not all of them. Of over 350,000 clones listed, about nine tenths are singletons. Trimming removed 6 bases at V and 8 bases at J, with 13 bases between. Germline CDR1 reads SEHNR; CDR2 reads FQNEAQ (reference sequence). The CDR3 sequence is 12 residues long. Findings of the study overall: An underestimation of total T cell responses may have resulted from the TCR breadth and depth analyses. Vaccine recipients posted higher spike-specific TCR breadth than their placebo counterparts.

The rearrangement uses TRBV7-9 and TRBJ1-2; tentatively, D is TRBD1 (5 bases). The sequencing here drew on peripheral blood, taken in a trial of Ad26.COV2.S vaccine versus placebo. This TCR was recovered from a person between 18 and 65 years old who received the Ad26.COV2.S COVID-19 vaccine or a placebo. The chain's CDR3 is CASSYYGDGYTF. CDR3 nucleotides: TGTGCCAGCAGTTATTATGGGGACGGCTACACCTTC.